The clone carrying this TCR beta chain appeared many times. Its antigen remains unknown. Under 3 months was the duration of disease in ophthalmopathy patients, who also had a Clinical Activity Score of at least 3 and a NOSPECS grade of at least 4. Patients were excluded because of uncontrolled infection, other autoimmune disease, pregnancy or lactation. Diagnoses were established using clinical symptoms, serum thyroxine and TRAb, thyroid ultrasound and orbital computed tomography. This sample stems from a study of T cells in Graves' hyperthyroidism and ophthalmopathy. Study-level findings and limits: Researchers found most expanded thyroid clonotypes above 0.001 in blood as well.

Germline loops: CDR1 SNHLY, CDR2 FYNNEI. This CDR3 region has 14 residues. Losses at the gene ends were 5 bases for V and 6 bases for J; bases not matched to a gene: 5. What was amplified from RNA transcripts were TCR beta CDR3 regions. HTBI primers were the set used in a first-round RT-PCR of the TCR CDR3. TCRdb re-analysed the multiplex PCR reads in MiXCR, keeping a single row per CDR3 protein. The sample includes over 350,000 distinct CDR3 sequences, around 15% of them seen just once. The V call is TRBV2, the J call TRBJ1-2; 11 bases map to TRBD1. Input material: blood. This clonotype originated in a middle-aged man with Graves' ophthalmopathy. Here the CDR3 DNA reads TGTGCCAGCAGTTGGACAGGGGGCGCGCATGGCTACACCTTC. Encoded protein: CASSWTGGAHGYTF.